This is a list of T cell receptor beta chains from one sample in a study of cytomegalovirus exposure and HLA in healthy donors. Using immunoSEQ multiplex PCR, the repertoire was profiled, and TCRdb retains in-frame clones only, with some absent. The sample carries over 120,000 clones, about 74% recorded once. Sequences were obtained from PBMCs. The source of these receptors is a man between 18 and 29 years old in good health and CMV-seropositive. Both conserved end residues are part of each CDR3. D genes are given only for firm matches. A row's size may be missing; if present it is once, few, many or a size class.

NA,TRBJ2-7,TRBV29-1,TRBD1,TGCAGCGTTGAGTTCGGACAGGGGCGATACGAGCAGTACTTC,CSVEFGQGRYEQYF
once,TRBJ2-7,TRBV2,NA,TGTGCCAGCAGTGAAATCAGGGGCGAGCAGTACTTC,CASSEIRGEQYF
NA,TRBJ2-5,TRBV6-1,TRBD2,TGTGCCAGCAGTGGGACTAGCGGGGAAAGCCAAGAGACCCAGTACTTC,CASSGTSGESQETQYF
NA,TRBJ2-7,TRBV19,NA,TGTGCCAGTAGTATAGGGAGGGGCCAAACCTACGAGCAGTACTTC,CASSIGRGQTYEQYF
NA,TRBJ2-3,TRBV28,NA,TGTGCCAGCACTGTGTGGCCCCCTGGCACAGATACGCAGTATTTT,CASTVWPPGTDTQYF
once,TRBJ1-3,TRBV28,NA,TGTGCCAGCAGGGGGCCGGGAAACACCATATATTTT,CASRGPGNTIYF
NA,TRBJ2-3,TRBV5-1,NA,TGCGCCAGCAGCTTGGAACAGACCACAGATACGCAGTATTTT,CASSLEQTTDTQYF
NA,TRBJ2-5,TRBV12-5,TRBD2,TGTGCTAGTGGTCGCAGACTGGGACTAGAAGAGACCCAGTACTTC,CASGRRLGLEETQYF
NA,TRBJ2-7,TRBV29-1,TRBD2,TGCAGCGTTGCTAGCGGGGGGGCCTACGAGCAGTACTTC,CSVASGGAYEQYF
NA,TRBJ2-1,TRBV27,NA,TGTGCCAGCAGTTGGACGGGACAAAAACTACCCGGGGCCAGCAATGAGCAGTTCTTC,CASSWTGQKLPGASNEQFF
NA,TRBJ2-1,TRBV18,TRBD2,TGTGCCAGCTCACCTAGGGTAGCGGGAGGCTACAATGAGCAGTTCTTC,CASSPRVAGGYNEQFF
once,TRBJ1-6,TRBV4-1,NA,TGCGCCAGCAGCCATCTAAGTCCGAATTCACCCCTCCACTTT,CASSHLSPNSPLHF
NA,TRBJ2-1,TRBV7-2,NA,TGTGCCAGTCTCTCAGGCACGCGCTCCTACAATGAGCAGTTCTTC,CASLSGTRSYNEQFF